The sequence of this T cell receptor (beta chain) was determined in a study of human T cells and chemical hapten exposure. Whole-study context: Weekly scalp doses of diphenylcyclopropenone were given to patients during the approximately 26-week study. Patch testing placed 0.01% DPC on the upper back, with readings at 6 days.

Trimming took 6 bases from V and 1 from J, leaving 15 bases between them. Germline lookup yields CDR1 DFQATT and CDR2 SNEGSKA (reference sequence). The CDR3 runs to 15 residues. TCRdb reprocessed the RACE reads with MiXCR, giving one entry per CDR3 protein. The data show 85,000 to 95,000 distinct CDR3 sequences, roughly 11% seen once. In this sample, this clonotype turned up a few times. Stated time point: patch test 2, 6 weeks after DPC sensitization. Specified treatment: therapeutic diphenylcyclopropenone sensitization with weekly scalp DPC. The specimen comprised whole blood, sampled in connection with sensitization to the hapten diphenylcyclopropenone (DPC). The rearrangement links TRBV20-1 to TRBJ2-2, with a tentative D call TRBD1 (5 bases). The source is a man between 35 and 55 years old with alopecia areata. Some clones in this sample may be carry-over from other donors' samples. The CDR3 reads CSAQTLTENTGELFF. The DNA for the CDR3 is TGCAGTGCCCAAACCTTGACAGAGAACACCGGGGAGCTGTTTTTT.